These 27 T cell receptor beta chains originate from one sample sequenced in a study of T-cell reconstitution after alpha-beta-depleted transplantation in children. The authors prepared the TCRbeta library with unique molecular identifiers. MiXCR was run by TCRdb on the PCR reads, yielding one entry per CDR3 protein. The table has approximately 93,000 distinct CDR3 sequences, roughly 8.3% seen once. The specimen comprised PBMCs from the stem cell graft donor, sampled from the stem cell graft. Every receptor here comes from a human donor who donated a stem cell graft to a child with congenital amegakaryocytic thrombocytopenia.

This clonotype was seen at least ten times. CDR3 coding DNA: TGCGCCAGCAGCTTGTCCTTACGGGACATCCCCACAGATACGCAGTATTTT. Translation: CASSLSLRDIPTDTQYF. V gene TRBV5-1 combines with J gene TRBJ2-3; tentative D call: TRBD1 (6 bases). This CDR3 has 17 residues. In germline, CDR1 is SGHRS, CDR2 YFSETQ. V was pared by 1 base and J by 2 bases, with 17 bases between. Variable domain in full (rest from reference TRBV5-1 and TRBJ2-3): KAGVTQTPRYLIKTRGQQVTLSCSPISGHRSVSWYQQTPGQGLQFLFEYFSETQRNKGNFPGRFSGRQFSNSRSEMNVSTLELGDSALYLCASSLSLRDIPTDTQYFGPGTRLTVL.

This sequence joins TRBV13 and TRBJ2-1; 10 bases fit TRBD2. V was pared by 5 bases and J by 3 bases, with 10 bases of the junction left unmatched. CDR1 and CDR2 from the germline V gene are PRHDT and FYEKMQ (reference sequence). The CDR3 extends over 17 amino acids. The chain's CDR3 is CASSRTRAGGIYNEQFF. Here the CDR3 DNA reads TGTGCCAGCAGCCGTACCCGAGCGGGGGGGATCTACAATGAGCAGTTCTTC. The whole variable domain, filled in from reference TRBV13 and TRBJ2-1, reads AAGVIQSPRHLIKEKRETATLKCYPIPRHDTVYWYQQGPGQDPQFLISFYEKMQSDKGSIPDRFSAQQFSDYHSELNMSSLELGDSALYFCASSRTRAGGIYNEQFFGPGTRLTVL.

In its sample, this clonotype was seen many times. The V and J genes are TRBV18 and TRBJ1-3; TRBD1 is a possible D gene (5 bases). Trimming removed 3 bases from V and 0 bases from J, with 15 bases in between. CDR3 length equals 17 residues. Germline CDR1 KGHSH, CDR2 LQKENI. CDR3 loop: CASSPRTFSSSGNTIYF. The DNA of the CDR3 is TGTGCCAGCTCACCTCGGACATTTTCTAGCTCTGGAAACACCATATATTTT.

Ten or more counts support this clonotype. The chain has TRBV20-1 and TRBJ2-3; a weak D match, TRBD2 (6 bases). The CDR3 runs to 17 residues. Per germline, CDR1 DFQATT and CDR2 SNEGSKA (reference sequence). V was clipped by 3 bases and J by 0 bases, with 19 bases between them. CDR3 in amino acids: CSASAPVKRASTDTQYF. CDR3 DNA: TGCAGTGCTAGTGCCCCAGTGAAGCGGGCGAGCACAGATACGCAGTATTTT.

There are many counts of this clonotype. This chain connects TRBV20-1 to TRBJ2-5; perhaps TRBD2 as D (6 bases). Germline assignment: CDR1 DFQATT and CDR2 SNEGSKA (reference sequence). The CDR3 is made up of 15 amino acids. V was cut by 1 base and J by 4 bases, with 16 bases left in between. CDR3 sequence (DNA): TGCAGTGCTAGAGGTGGGCCTAGCGAGCGAGAGACCCAGTACTTC. Its protein product is CSARGGPSERETQYF.

This clonotype occurred many times. The V call is TRBV3-1, the J call TRBJ2-7, with TRBD2 matching over 15 bases. The CDR3 is made up of 14 amino acids. Germline CDR1 and CDR2: LGHDT and YNNKEL (reference sequence). J lost 5 bases, V lost 4 bases, and 0 bases had no gene match. The CDR3 bases are TGTGCCAGCAGCCGGACTAGCGGGAGGGACGAGCAGTACTTC. Its translation is CASSRTSGRDEQYF.

This clonotype was seen repeatedly, ten times or more. The chain uses TRBV15 and TRBJ1-5; D is ambiguous. Between the trimmed V and J ends, which lost 3 bases and 4 bases, there was a span of 4 bases. The CDR3 has 12 residues. Germline V gene lookup returns CDR1 LNHNV and CDR2 YYDKDF (reference sequence). CDR3: CATSRENQPQHF. The CDR3 DNA reads as TGTGCCACCAGCAGGGAGAATCAGCCCCAGCATTTT. Full variable domain (missing parts from reference TRBV15 and TRBJ1-5): DAMVIQNPRYQVTQFGKPVTLSCSQTLNHNVMYWYQQKSSQAPKLLFHYYDKDFNNEADTPDNFQSRRPNTSFCFLDIRSPGLGDTAMYLCATSRENQPQHFGDGTRLSIL.

This clonotype was detected ten times or more. The CDR3 region is CSARVTGMNTEAFF. The CDR3 nucleotides read TGCAGTGCTAGAGTGACAGGGATGAACACTGAAGCTTTCTTT. The chain carries TRBV20-1 and TRBJ1-1; TRBD1 aligns across 7 bases. With 1 base clipped from V and 0 bases from J, the junction kept 2 bases outside the gene matches. There are 14 residues in the CDR3. Germline loops: CDR1 DFQATT, CDR2 SNEGSKA (reference sequence).

Concerning this clonotype: This CDR3 is missing its conserved last phenylalanine or tryptophan, likely due to a read error. V is TRBV5-5 and J is TRBJ2-5; D gene ambiguous. The V end lost 0 bases, the J end lost 5 bases, and 2 bases lay between the germline ends. The CDR3 spans 11 residues. In germline, CDR1 is SGHKS, CDR2 YYEKEE (reference sequence). The CDR3 spells CASSLAETQYL. As DNA, the CDR3 is TGTGCCAGCAGCTTGGCGGAGACCCAGTACTTG.

At least ten counts were recorded for this clonotype. This chain uses TRBV12-3 or TRBV12-4 with TRBJ2-3, with TRBD2 matching over 7 bases. J was trimmed by 0 bases and V by 6 bases; bases with no gene match: 6. The CDR3 is made up of 15 amino acids. The CDR3 region has the DNA TGTGCCAGCAGGGGGACTACCCCTAGCACAGATACGCAGTATTTT. Protein: CASRGTTPSTDTQYF.

At least ten counts were recorded for this clonotype. This sequence joins TRBV7-2 and TRBJ1-1; possibly TRBD1 for D (5 bases). The CDR3 is made up of 13 amino acids. CDR1 and CDR2 from the germline V gene are SGHTA and FQGNSA. Trimming removed 5 bases at V and 0 bases at J, with 7 bases between. CDR3: CASSQQVNTEAFF. The CDR3 DNA sequence: TGTGCCAGCAGCCAACAGGTGAACACTGAAGCTTTCTTT. The full variable domain, its missing parts supplied by reference TRBV7-2 and TRBJ1-1, is GAGVSQSPSNKVTEKGKDVELRCDPISGHTALYWYRQSLGQGLEFLIYFQGNSAPDKSGLPSDRFSAERTGGSVSTLTIQRTQQEDSAVYLCASSQQVNTEAFFGQGTRLTVV.

This clonotype occurred many times. V usage is TRBV10-3 and J usage is TRBJ1-2; possibly TRBD1 for D (5 bases). The CDR3 consists of 13 residues. Looked up from germline, CDR1 is ENHRY and CDR2 is SYGVKD. Trimming shortened V by 6 bases and J by 5 bases, and 13 bases separated the two germline ends. For the CDR3, the DNA is TGTGCCATCAGCGAGACAGAGGGGTATGGCTACACCTTC. This gives the protein CAISETEGYGYTF.

This clonotype was recorded at least ten times. This chain connects TRBV7-2 to TRBJ2-2; unclear D gene. CDR1 is SGHTA, CDR2 FQGNSA, per germline. Trimming removed 1 base at V and 7 bases at J, with 10 bases between. The CDR3 has 14 residues. CDR3 DNA sequence: TGTGCCAGCAGCTTAGTCCGGGTTGACGGGGAGCTGTTTTTT. It translates to CASSLVRVDGELFF. The full variable domain, in which reference TRBV7-2 and TRBJ2-2 provide the parts outside the CDR3, is GAGVSQSPSNKVTEKGKDVELRCDPISGHTALYWYRQSLGQGLEFLIYFQGNSAPDKSGLPSDRFSAERTGGSVSTLTIQRTQQEDSAVYLCASSLVRVDGELFFGEGSRLTVL.

This clonotype was counted ten times or more. The chain's CDR3 is CASSLGHSLYTDTQYF. CDR3 bases: TGTGCCAGCAGCTTGGGCCACAGCTTATACACAGATACGCAGTATTTT. J is TRBJ2-3 and V is TRBV5-6, with unresolved D. The CDR3 runs to 16 residues. V was pared by 0 bases and J by 2 bases, with 13 bases between. Germline-derived CDR1 and CDR2 are SGHDT and YYEEEE.

This clonotype was detected ten times or more. V usage is TRBV7-2 and J usage is TRBJ2-7, with D hard to call. Germline lookup yields CDR1 SGHTA and CDR2 FQGNSA. Trimming shortened V by 1 base and J by 3 bases, and 10 bases separated the two germline ends. This CDR3 has 14 residues. CDR3 in DNA: TGTGCCAGCAGCTTAGGGCCCGGAAGCTACGAGCAGTACTTC. Translating it yields CASSLGPGSYEQYF. The full variable domain, in which reference TRBV7-2 and TRBJ2-7 provide the parts outside the CDR3, is GAGVSQSPSNKVTEKGKDVELRCDPISGHTALYWYRQSLGQGLEFLIYFQGNSAPDKSGLPSDRFSAERTGGSVSTLTIQRTQQEDSAVYLCASSLGPGSYEQYFGPGTRLTVT.

This clonotype was observed many times. The V gene is TRBV12-3 or TRBV12-4, the J gene TRBJ1-1; no firm D call. The CDR3 consists of 13 residues. V dropped 6 bases and J dropped 4 bases, with 12 bases sitting between them. Here the CDR3 reads CASSPTSGTEAFF. DNA for the CDR3: TGTGCCAGCAGCCCGACGTCGGGCACTGAAGCTTTCTTT.

There are many counts of this clonotype. The chain joins TRBV20-1 to TRBJ2-5; weak D call: TRBD2 (6 bases). Trimming shortened V by 3 bases and J by 5 bases, and 19 bases separated the two germline ends. CDR1 and CDR2 from the germline V gene are DFQATT and SNEGSKA (reference sequence). The CDR3 extends over 15 amino acids. CDR3 residues: CSARESGGLRETQYF. CDR3 in DNA: TGCAGTGCTAGGGAGTCAGGAGGGTTAAGGGAGACCCAGTACTTC.

This clonotype was observed at least ten times. The gene calls are TRBV29-1 and TRBJ2-3; D is perhaps TRBD2 (6 bases). V was pared by 3 bases and J by 2 bases, with 21 bases between. The CDR3 consists of 17 residues. Per germline, CDR1 SQVTM and CDR2 ANQGSEA. This chain's CDR3 is CSVDAGKLVSNTDTQYF. Written as DNA, the CDR3 is TGCAGCGTTGACGCGGGAAAGTTGGTCTCTAACACAGATACGCAGTATTTT.

This clonotype showed up many times. The chain recombines TRBV9 with TRBJ1-2; unclear D gene. The V and J ends lost 2 bases and 2 bases respectively, with 10 bases between them. The CDR3 has 14 residues. Germline CDR1 and CDR2: SGDLS and YYNGEE. CDR3 coding DNA: TGTGCCAGCAGCGTGGGCAAAAGCAACTATGGCTACACCTTC. This translates into CASSVGKSNYGYTF.

The sample holds many counts of this clonotype. The chain employs TRBV5-5 and TRBJ1-5; D gene uncertain. Trimming removed 5 bases from V and 2 bases from J, with 14 bases in between. This CDR3 region has 15 residues. The germline CDR1 and CDR2 sequences are SGHKS and YYEKEE (reference sequence). The CDR3 nucleotides read TGTGCCAGCAGGATGGACCCTTGGGGCAATCAGCCCCAGCATTTT. Protein sequence: CASRMDPWGNQPQHF.

This clonotype was picked up many times. The chain couples TRBV11-3 to TRBJ2-1; TRBD2 matches 8 bases. The V segment lost 3 bases and the J segment 9 bases; nucleotides outside the gene matches: 7. Germline CDR1 and CDR2: SGHNT and YENEEA. The CDR3 is 14 amino acids. The CDR3 bases are TGTGCCAGCAGCTTCAGAGCGGGAGAGGCTGAGCAGTTCTTC. Translated: CASSFRAGEAEQFF.

This clonotype was found a few times. The CDR3 DNA follows: TGTGCCAGCAGCCTTCCGGGGTTGGCTTTTCAAGAGACCCAGTACTTC. Translation gives CASSLPGLAFQETQYF. This chain uses TRBV7-9 with TRBJ2-5, with D tentatively TRBD2 (5 bases). The CDR3 consists of 16 residues. Germline CDR1 and CDR2: SEHNR and FQNEAQ (reference sequence). Trimming cost V 5 bases and J 2 bases, with 18 bases left between them.

This clonotype was seen at least ten times. The chain joins TRBV7-7 to TRBJ2-7; D is possibly TRBD1 or TRBD2 (5 bases each). The germline CDR1 and CDR2 sequences are SSHAT and FNYEAQ (reference sequence). This CDR3 is 13 amino acids long. Trimming removed 4 bases at V and 4 bases at J, with 11 bases between. The CDR3 DNA reads as TGTGCCAGCAGCTCCGGGACGGGTTACGAGCAGTACTTC. Residues: CASSSGTGYEQYF. Full variable domain (outside the CDR3, taken from reference TRBV7-7 and TRBJ2-7): GAGVSQSPRYKVTKRGQDVTLRCDPISSHATLYWYQQALGQGPEFLTYFNYEAQPDKSGLPSDRFSAERPEGSISTLTIQRTEQRDSAMYRCASSSGTGYEQYFGPGTRLTVT.

This clonotype was recorded many times. The J gene is TRBJ1-1, the V gene TRBV3-1; D call uncertain. Germline-derived CDR1 and CDR2 are LGHDT and YNNKEL (reference sequence). V gave up 3 bases and J gave up 0 bases, with 8 bases separating them. There are 14 residues in the CDR3. The CDR3 region is CASSQKEMNTEAFF. The CDR3 DNA sequence: TGTGCCAGCAGCCAGAAAGAGATGAACACTGAAGCTTTCTTT.

This clonotype occurred many times. The chain links TRBV20-1 to TRBJ2-1, with TRBD2 matching 8 bases. The CDR3 has 15 amino acids. The germline gives CDR1 DFQATT, CDR2 SNEGSKA (reference sequence). After removal of 5 bases from V and 6 bases from J, the junction contained 12 bases not matched to a gene. The CDR3, as DNA: TGCAGTGCTCAATCCGGGACTAGTGGGACCAATGAGCAGTTCTTC. It specifies CSAQSGTSGTNEQFF.

V is TRBV25-1 and J is TRBJ2-2; 9 positions agree with TRBD2. CDR3 size: 13 residues. From germline, CDR1 is MGHDK and CDR2 SYGVNS. V gave up 10 bases and J gave up 4 bases; unmatched junction bases: 4. CDR3 coding DNA: TGTGCCACCCAGCGGGGGGCCACCGGGGAGCTGTTTTTT. It encodes CATQRGATGELFF.

This clonotype was picked up many times. The chain joins TRBV20-1 to TRBJ1-5, with 7 bases identical to TRBD1. Germline V gene lookup returns CDR1 DFQATT and CDR2 SNEGSKA (reference sequence). The CDR3 length is 14 residues. Unmatched junction bases numbered 11, after V lost 5 bases and J lost 7 bases. CDR3 coding DNA: TGCAGTGCTTACAATTACAGGGGAAACCAGCCCCAGCATTTT. Residues: CSAYNYRGNQPQHF.